These 26 T cell receptor beta chains were sequenced from one sample in a study of T cell responses to AZD1222 COVID-19 vaccine. The table came from immunoSEQ multiplex PCR; TCRdb's copy has only in-frame clones and leaves some out. The table includes more than 150,000 clones, around 90% detected once. The sample here was peripheral blood, taken 28 days after the second AZD1222 dose. The receptors were sampled from an adult who received the AZD1222 COVID-19 vaccine.

The V call is TRBV30, the J call TRBJ1-4; 7 nucleotides line up with TRBD1. Looked up from germline, CDR1 is GTSNPN and CDR2 is SVGIG (reference sequence). This CDR3 is built from 13 residues. The CDR3 reads CALRTGVNEKLFF. CDR3 nucleotides: TGTGCTTTACGTACAGGGGTAAATGAAAAACTGTTTTTT.

The V gene is TRBV4-3, the J gene TRBJ2-1; D is possibly TRBD1 or TRBD2 (5 bases each). Trimming shortened V by 1 base and J by 5 bases, and 9 bases separated the two germline ends. Per germline, CDR1 LGHNA and CDR2 YSLEER. CDR3 length: 14 amino acids. The DNA of the CDR3 is TGCGCCAGCAGCCAAGCGGGACCCAACAATGAGCAGTTCTTC. It specifies CASSQAGPNNEQFF.

The gene calls are TRBV28 and TRBJ1-1, with a tentative D call TRBD1 (6 bases). This CDR3 comprises 14 residues. V gave up 2 bases and J gave up 2 bases, with 9 bases separating them. Germline values: CDR1 MDHEN, CDR2 SYDVKM. CDR3 in DNA: TGTGCCAGCAGTTTAACAGGGTACAACACTGAAGCTTTCTTT. Translation: CASSLTGYNTEAFF.

This chain links TRBV2 with TRBJ1-5; TRBD1 might be the D (5 bases). The V and J ends lost 7 bases and 4 bases respectively, with 14 bases between them. The CDR3 runs 14 residues. The germline V gene has CDR1 SNHLY and CDR2 FYNNEI. The CDR3 is CASKVTEQNQPQHF. CDR3 bases: TGTGCCAGCAAAGTGACAGAACAGAATCAGCCCCAGCATTTT.

This chain joins TRBV5-1 and TRBJ1-1, with a possible D match to TRBD1 (6 bases). Trimming took off 3 bases at V and 1 base at J, with 7 bases between the two ends. CDR3 size: 13 residues. The V gene's germline CDR1 is SGHRS and CDR2 YFSETQ. The CDR3 bases are TGCGCCAGCAGCTCCAGGGGGAACACTGAAGCTTTCTTT. The encoded protein is CASSSRGNTEAFF.

The chain couples TRBV4-3 to TRBJ2-5, with 10 positions matching TRBD2. With V trimmed by 1 base and J by 2 bases, 13 bases remained unmatched. Germline CDR1 and CDR2: LGHNA and YSLEER. This CDR3 comprises 19 residues. Here the CDR3 DNA reads TGCGCCAGCAGCCAAGCGACCTCCCCTAGCGGGAGTGTTCAAGAGACCCAGTACTTC. Its translation is CASSQATSPSGSVQETQYF.

The chain carries TRBV5-4 and TRBJ1-2, with no clear D. The CDR3 consists of 16 residues. Trimming cost V 0 bases and J 4 bases, with 16 bases left between them. Looked up from germline, CDR1 is SGHNT and CDR2 is YYREEE (reference sequence). This CDR3 is CASSLAESALSYGYTF. The CDR3 bases are TGTGCCAGCAGCTTGGCGGAATCCGCTCTTTCCTATGGCTACACCTTC.

This clone came up once. V usage is TRBV5-1 and J usage is TRBJ2-3; 9 bases fit TRBD1. Germline V CDR1 and CDR2: SGHRS, YFSETQ. V was clipped by 6 bases and J by 1 base; unmatched bases: 3. The CDR3 covers 14 residues. In DNA, the CDR3 is TGCGCCAGCAACTGGGACAGGGGCACAGATACGCAGTATTTT. It yields the protein CASNWDRGTDTQYF. The entire variable domain, with the rest obtained from reference TRBV5-1 and TRBJ2-3, is as follows: KAGVTQTPRYLIKTRGQQVTLSCSPISGHRSVSWYQQTPGQGLQFLFEYFSETQRNKGNFPGRFSGRQFSNSRSEMNVSTLELGDSALYLCASNWDRGTDTQYFGPGTRLTVL.

This rearrangement joins TRBV3-1 (or the pseudogene TRBV3-2) to TRBJ2-1; 10 bases line up with TRBD2. The junction had 14 bases not matched to a gene; V was cut back by 9 bases and J by 6 bases. Germline-derived CDR1 and CDR2 are LGHDT and YNNKEL (reference sequence). The CDR3 has 16 residues. Here the CDR3 DNA reads TGTGCCAGTAGTTCTCCTAGCGGGAGCCGGGGCAATGAGCAGTTCTTC. Encoded protein: CASSSPSGSRGNEQFF.

V and J are TRBV10-3 and TRBJ2-5; 8 bases are a match to TRBD1. Trimming cost V 2 bases and J 6 bases; bases outside gene matches: 8. From germline, CDR1 is ENHRY and CDR2 SYGVKD. The CDR3 consists of 15 residues. CDR3 nucleotide sequence: TGTGCCATCAGTGAGCCCGGACAGGGAATCCAGACCCAGTACTTC. Amino acid sequence: CAISEPGQGIQTQYF.

CDR3 nucleotides: TGTGCCAGCAGTTCCCCCATAGATCCGGGACAGGGGAACACTGAAGCTTTCTTT. Translated: CASSSPIDPGQGNTEAFF. The rearrangement uses TRBV28 and TRBJ1-1; 9 positions match TRBD1. Germline CDR1 MDHEN, CDR2 SYDVKM. This CDR3 contains 18 residues. V shed 4 bases, J shed 1 base, and the junction held 13 bases outside the gene matches.

This clone was seen only a few times. This chain connects TRBV24-1 to TRBJ2-1; 11 bases agree with TRBD1. V gave up 1 base and J gave up 8 bases; unmatched junction bases: 9. From germline, CDR1 is KGHDR and CDR2 SFDVKD. The CDR3 is 17 amino acids. CDR3 bases: TGTGCCACCAGTGATTTCGGGGGACAGGGGGTGTCGGATGAGCAGTTCTTC. Amino acid sequence: CATSDFGGQGVSDEQFF.

The chain joins TRBV9 to TRBJ2-3, with TRBD2 as a possible D gene (6 bases). Trimming cost V 5 bases and J 0 bases, with 7 bases left between them. CDR3 length: 13 residues. Looked up from germline, CDR1 is SGDLS and CDR2 is YYNGEE. CDR3 DNA: TGTGCCAGCAGTGGAGGGAGCACAGATACGCAGTATTTT. Amino acid sequence: CASSGGSTDTQYF.

The chain links TRBV5-1 to TRBJ2-7, with 7 bases aligning to TRBD1. Germline CDR1 SGHRS, CDR2 YFSETQ. The junction had 12 bases not matched to a gene; V was cut back by 4 bases and J by 11 bases. The CDR3 is 13 amino acids. CDR3 residues: CASSNRRGLPKYF. CDR3 sequence (DNA): TGCGCCAGCAGCAATCGAAGGGGGCTCCCGAAGTACTTC.

The chain couples TRBV18 to TRBJ1-1; weak D call: TRBD1 (5 bases). Germline V gene lookup returns CDR1 KGHSH and CDR2 LQKENI. V was cut by 3 bases and J by 7 bases, with 21 bases left in between. This CDR3 comprises 16 residues. CDR3 in amino acids: CASSPPRRGSILEAFF. In DNA form, the CDR3 reads TGTGCCAGCTCACCCCCCCGGAGGGGCAGCATCCTTGAAGCTTTCTTT.

V usage is TRBV4-3 and J usage is TRBJ1-2, with TRBD1 identical over 8 bases. Germline trimming cut 0 bases from V and 5 bases from J; bases unmatched to any gene: 5. Germline loops: CDR1 LGHNA, CDR2 YSLEER. CDR3 length equals 15 residues. CDR3 sequence: CASSQDRTGIYGYTF. The CDR3 coding sequence is TGCGCCAGCAGCCAAGATAGGACAGGGATTTATGGCTACACCTTC.

The chain joins TRBV5-6 to TRBJ2-5; D is possibly TRBD1 (8 bases). Germline V gene data show CDR1 as SGHDT and CDR2 as YYEEEE. CDR3 size: 16 residues. Deletions cut 4 bases from V and 2 bases from J, with 18 bases between. The CDR3 loop reads CASSGGAGQAQETQYF. DNA for the CDR3: TGTGCCAGCAGCGGAGGAGCGGGACAGGCACAAGAGACCCAGTACTTC.

The chain joins TRBV4-2 to TRBJ2-4; possible D gene TRBD1, 5 bases. Per germline, CDR1 LGHNA and CDR2 YNFKEQ. The V and J ends lost 4 bases and 0 bases respectively, with 22 bases between them. This CDR3 spans 19 amino acids. The CDR3 spells CASSRFVGDRPLAKNIQYF. In DNA, the CDR3 is TGTGCCAGCAGCCGGTTCGTAGGGGATCGGCCTTTAGCCAAAAACATTCAGTACTTC.

J is TRBJ2-7 and V is TRBV7-2; TRBD1 matches 12 bases. This CDR3 region has 15 residues. The germline CDR1 and CDR2 sequences are SGHTA and FQGNSA. J lost 5 bases, V lost 4 bases, and 6 bases had no gene match. CDR3 sequence reads: CASSSRDRGRDEQYF. The CDR3 region has the DNA TGTGCCAGCAGCTCCCGGGACAGGGGGCGCGACGAGCAGTACTTC.

This chain joins TRBV19 and TRBJ1-2; 8 bases match TRBD1. This CDR3 is 17 amino acids long. From germline, CDR1 is LNHDA and CDR2 SQIVND (reference sequence). The ends lost 0 bases at V and 2 bases at J; junction bases unmatched: 8. The CDR3 is CASSIDLWTGQNYGYTF. The CDR3 DNA follows: TGTGCCAGTAGTATAGATCTCTGGACAGGGCAAAACTATGGCTACACCTTC.

The gene calls are TRBV5-1 and TRBJ1-1, with TRBD1 matching 7 bases. Germline CDR1 reads SGHRS; CDR2 reads YFSETQ. The CDR3 covers 14 residues. V lost 4 bases, J lost 5 bases, and 8 bases stayed unmatched. The DNA for the CDR3 is TGCGCCAGCAGCGCTTACAGGGGAGGGACTGAAGCTTTCTTT. Encoded protein: CASSAYRGGTEAFF.

This sequence joins TRBV7-8 and TRBJ2-6; D perhaps matches TRBD1 (5 bases). V lost 0 bases and J 0 bases, leaving 12 bases between the germline ends. From germline, CDR1 is SGHVS and CDR2 FQNEAQ. The CDR3 sequence is 18 residues long. The CDR3 reads CASSLAHRQPSGANVLTF. CDR3 DNA sequence: TGTGCCAGCAGCTTAGCCCATCGACAGCCCTCTGGGGCCAACGTCCTGACTTTC.

Points on this clone: One end of the junction fails to match germline, which may point to a read error. Other nucleotide sequences from this sample produce the same CDR3. The chain combines TRBV2 with TRBJ2-7; D gene unclear. This CDR3 region has 11 residues. Germline CDR1 reads SNHLY; CDR2 reads FYNNEI. For the CDR3, the DNA is TGTGCCAGCAGTGAAGGACACGAACAGTACTTC. It encodes CASSEGHEQYF. Full variable domain (remainder filled in from reference TRBV2 and TRBJ2-7): EPEVTQTPSHQVTQMGQEVILRCVPISNHLYFYWYRQILGQKVEFLVSFYNNEISEKSEIFDDQFSVERPDGSNFTLKIRSTKLEDSAMYFCASSEGHEQYFGPGTRLTVT.

The CDR3 spells CASSLFGPGGEAFF. Written as DNA, the CDR3 is TGTGCCAGCAGTTTATTCGGGCCTGGTGGGGAAGCTTTCTTT. The chain recombines TRBV27 with TRBJ1-1; the D is unclear. Germline CDR1 is MNHEY and CDR2 is SMNVEV (reference sequence). Trimming stripped 1 base from V and 8 bases from J, with 14 bases between. The CDR3 length is 14 residues.

The chain combines TRBV5-4 with TRBJ1-3; the match to TRBD1 covers 10 bases. Germline CDR1 and CDR2: SGHNT and YYREEE (reference sequence). Unmatched junction bases numbered 9, after V lost 4 bases and J lost 8 bases. The CDR3 loop spans 15 amino acids. Here the CDR3 DNA reads TGTGCCAGCAGCACGGGGACAGGGGCTGGGGACACCATATATTTT. Translation gives CASSTGTGAGDTIYF.

This chain joins TRBV7-9 and TRBJ1-1; D gene ambiguous. Trimming removed 5 bases from V and 1 base from J, with 5 bases in between. The CDR3 has 12 residues. Germline V gives CDR1 SEHNR, CDR2 FQNEAQ (reference sequence). CDR3 in amino acids: CASSPQNTEAFF. CDR3 sequence (DNA): TGTGCCAGCAGCCCCCAGAACACTGAAGCTTTCTTT.